This T cell receptor (beta chain) was profiled in a study of blood T cell repertoires in COVID-19. Across the whole study: Acute and convalescent COVID-19 samples came from the United States, Italy and Spain. Nucleic acid was either cDNA or gDNA, and it came from T cells, B-cell-depleted T cells, or PBMCs.

In the authors' methods: Amplifying reference gene primers gave estimates of nucleated cell counts. TCRdb keeps only in-frame clones here, not all; method: immunoSEQ multiplex PCR. For V, J and clone size, that table is used; D and trimming come from the DNA. The repertoire includes around 130,000 clones, approximately 84% of them detected once, and 1.4% to 1.5% sits in the top ten. CDR3 length: 15 amino acids. Germline V gene lookup returns CDR1 SGHRS and CDR2 YFSETQ. The V gene lost 2 bases and the J gene lost 4 bases, with 16 bases spanning the gap. The sequence was obtained from a man aged 55 to 69 with acute or convalescent COVID-19. The rearrangement uses TRBV5-1 and TRBJ2-7, with a possible D match to TRBD1 (6 bases). Sequenced: peripheral blood. The CDR3 DNA sequence: TGCGCCAGCAGCTTAGTTCCAGGGGAGCGATACGAGCAGTACTTC. It encodes CASSLVPGERYEQYF.